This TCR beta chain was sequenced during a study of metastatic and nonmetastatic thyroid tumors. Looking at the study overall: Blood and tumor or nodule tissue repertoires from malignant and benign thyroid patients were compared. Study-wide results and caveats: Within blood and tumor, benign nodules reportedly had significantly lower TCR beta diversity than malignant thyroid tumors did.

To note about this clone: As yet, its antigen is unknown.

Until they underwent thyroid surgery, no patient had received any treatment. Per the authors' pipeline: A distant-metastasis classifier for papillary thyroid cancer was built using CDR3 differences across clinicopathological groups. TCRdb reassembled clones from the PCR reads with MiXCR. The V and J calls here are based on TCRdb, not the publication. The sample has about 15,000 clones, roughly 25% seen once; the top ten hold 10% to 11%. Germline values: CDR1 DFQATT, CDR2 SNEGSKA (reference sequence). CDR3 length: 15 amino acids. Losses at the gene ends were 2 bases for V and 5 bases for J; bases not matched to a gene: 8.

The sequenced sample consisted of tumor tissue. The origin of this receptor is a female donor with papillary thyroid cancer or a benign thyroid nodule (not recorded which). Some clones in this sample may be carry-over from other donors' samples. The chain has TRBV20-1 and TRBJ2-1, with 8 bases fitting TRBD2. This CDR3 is CSARPLSGRHNEQFF. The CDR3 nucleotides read TGCAGTGCTAGACCCCTCAGCGGGAGACACAATGAGCAGTTCTTC.